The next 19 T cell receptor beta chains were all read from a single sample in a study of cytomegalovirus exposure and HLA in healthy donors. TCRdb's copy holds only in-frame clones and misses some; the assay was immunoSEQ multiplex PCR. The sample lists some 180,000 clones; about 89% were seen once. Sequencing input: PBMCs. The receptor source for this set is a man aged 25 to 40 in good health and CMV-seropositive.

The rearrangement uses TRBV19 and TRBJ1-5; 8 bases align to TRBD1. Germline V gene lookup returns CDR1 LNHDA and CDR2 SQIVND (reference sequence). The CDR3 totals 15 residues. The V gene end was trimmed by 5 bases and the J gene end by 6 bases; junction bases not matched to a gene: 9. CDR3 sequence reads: CASSPGQGRRQPQHF. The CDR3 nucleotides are TGTGCCAGTAGTCCCGGACAGGGTAGGCGTCAGCCCCAGCATTTT.

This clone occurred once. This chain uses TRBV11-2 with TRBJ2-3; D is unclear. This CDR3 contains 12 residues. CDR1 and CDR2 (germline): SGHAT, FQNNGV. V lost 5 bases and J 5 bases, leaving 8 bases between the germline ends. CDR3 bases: TGTGCCAGCAGCCCATCGGGAGATACGCAGTATTTT. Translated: CASSPSGDTQYF.

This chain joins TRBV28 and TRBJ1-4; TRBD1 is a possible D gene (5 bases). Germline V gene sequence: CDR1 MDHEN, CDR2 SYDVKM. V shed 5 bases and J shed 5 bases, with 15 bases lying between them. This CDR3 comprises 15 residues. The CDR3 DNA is TGTGCCAGCAGTCCCCTAACGGGGACCAATGAAAAACTGTTTTTT. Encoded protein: CASSPLTGTNEKLFF.

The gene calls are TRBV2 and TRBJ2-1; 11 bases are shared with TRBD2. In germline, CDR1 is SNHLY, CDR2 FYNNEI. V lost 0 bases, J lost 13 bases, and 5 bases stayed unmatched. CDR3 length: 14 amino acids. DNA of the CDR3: TGTGCCAGCAGTGAAGCTGGGACTAGCGGTTATCAGTTCTTC. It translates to CASSEAGTSGYQFF.

CDR3 residues: CASSSGASGELFF. CDR3 nucleotide sequence: TGTGCCAGCAGCTCGGGGGCCAGCGGGGAGCTGTTTTTT. The chain has TRBV7-3 and TRBJ2-2; D possibly uses TRBD1 or TRBD2 (6 bases each). The CDR3 runs 13 residues. V gave up 4 bases and J gave up 7 bases, with 10 bases separating them. CDR1 and CDR2 (germline): SGHTA, FQGTGA.

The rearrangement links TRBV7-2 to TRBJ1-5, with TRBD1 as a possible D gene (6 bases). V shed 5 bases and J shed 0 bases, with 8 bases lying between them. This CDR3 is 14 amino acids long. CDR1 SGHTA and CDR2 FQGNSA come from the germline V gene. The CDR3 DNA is TGTGCCAGCAGCGGACAGTTTAGCAATCAGCCCCAGCATTTT. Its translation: CASSGQFSNQPQHF.

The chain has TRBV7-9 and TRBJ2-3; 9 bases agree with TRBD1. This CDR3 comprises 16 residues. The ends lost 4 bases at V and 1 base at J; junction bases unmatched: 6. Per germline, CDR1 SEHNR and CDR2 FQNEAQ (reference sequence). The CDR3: CASSSGTGLGTDTQYF. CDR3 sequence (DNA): TGTGCCAGCAGCTCCGGGACAGGGCTCGGCACAGATACGCAGTATTTT.

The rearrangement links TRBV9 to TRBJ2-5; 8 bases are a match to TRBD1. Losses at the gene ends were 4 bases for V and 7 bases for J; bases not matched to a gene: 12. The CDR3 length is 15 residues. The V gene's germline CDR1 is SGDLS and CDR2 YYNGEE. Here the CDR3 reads CASSPQRTGYGTQYF. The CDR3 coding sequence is TGTGCCAGCAGCCCCCAACGGACAGGGTACGGGACCCAGTACTTC.

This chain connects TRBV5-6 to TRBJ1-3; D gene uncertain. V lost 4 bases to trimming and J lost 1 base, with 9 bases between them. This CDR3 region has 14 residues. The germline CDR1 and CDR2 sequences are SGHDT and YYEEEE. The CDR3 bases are TGTGCCAGCAGCCCTACCCGGTCTGGAAACACCATATATTTT. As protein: CASSPTRSGNTIYF.

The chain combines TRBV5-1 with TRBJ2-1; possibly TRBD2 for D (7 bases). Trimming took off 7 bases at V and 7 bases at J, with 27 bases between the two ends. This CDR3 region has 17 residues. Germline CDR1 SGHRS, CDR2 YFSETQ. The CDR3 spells CASGLAVRGGAGNEQFF. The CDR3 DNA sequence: TGCGCCAGCGGCCTCGCCGTTAGGGGGGGGGCTGGGAATGAGCAGTTCTTC.

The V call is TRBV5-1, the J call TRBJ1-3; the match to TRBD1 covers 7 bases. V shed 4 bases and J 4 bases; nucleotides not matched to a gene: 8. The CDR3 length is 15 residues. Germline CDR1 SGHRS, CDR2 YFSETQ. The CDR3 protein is CASSPLTGPGNTIYF. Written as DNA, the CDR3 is TGCGCCAGCAGCCCCCTGACAGGGCCCGGAAACACCATATATTTT.

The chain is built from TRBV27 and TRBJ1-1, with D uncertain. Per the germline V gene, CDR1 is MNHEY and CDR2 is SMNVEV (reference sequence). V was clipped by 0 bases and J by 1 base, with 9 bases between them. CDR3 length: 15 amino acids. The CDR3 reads CASSLSTAGNTEAFF. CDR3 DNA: TGTGCCAGCAGTTTATCCACAGCTGGGAACACTGAAGCTTTCTTT.

The CDR3, as DNA: TGCAGCGTTGATCTGGTAGGGGCCTACGAGCAGTACTTC. Residues: CSVDLVGAYEQYF. The chain carries TRBV29-1 and TRBJ2-7; a possible D gene is TRBD1 (5 bases). Trimming took off 3 bases at V and 2 bases at J, with 11 bases between the two ends. Germline lookup yields CDR1 SQVTM and CDR2 ANQGSEA. The CDR3 runs 13 residues.

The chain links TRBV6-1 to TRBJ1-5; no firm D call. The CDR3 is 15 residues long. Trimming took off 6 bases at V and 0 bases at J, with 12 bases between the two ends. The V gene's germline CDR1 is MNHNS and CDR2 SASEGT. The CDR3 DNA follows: TGTGCCAGCAGGGACCGAACAGCTAGCAATCAGCCCCAGCATTTT. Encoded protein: CASRDRTASNQPQHF.

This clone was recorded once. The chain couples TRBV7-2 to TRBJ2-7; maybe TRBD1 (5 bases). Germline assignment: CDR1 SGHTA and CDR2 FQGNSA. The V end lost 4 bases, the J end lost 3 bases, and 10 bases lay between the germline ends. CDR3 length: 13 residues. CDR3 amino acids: CASSSDISYEQYF. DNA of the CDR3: TGTGCCAGCAGCTCGGACATTAGCTACGAGCAGTACTTC.

The CDR3 sequence is CASSLDPWISYEQYF. The CDR3 nucleotides are TGTGCCAGCAGCTTAGATCCATGGATTTCCTACGAGCAGTACTTC. The chain couples TRBV11-2 to TRBJ2-7, with D uncertain. Trimming took 0 bases from V and 1 from J, leaving 10 bases between them. Germline CDR1 reads SGHAT; CDR2 reads FQNNGV. There are 15 residues in the CDR3.

Here the CDR3 reads CASSGKRGGPADTQYF. The CDR3 coding sequence is TGTGCCAGCAGTGGCAAGCGGGGGGGCCCCGCAGATACGCAGTATTTT. This chain joins TRBV6-1 and TRBJ2-3; 10 bases agree with TRBD2. The trim removed 4 bases at V and 4 bases at J, leaving 8 bases unmatched. Germline CDR1 is MNHNS and CDR2 is SASEGT. The CDR3 contains 16 residues.

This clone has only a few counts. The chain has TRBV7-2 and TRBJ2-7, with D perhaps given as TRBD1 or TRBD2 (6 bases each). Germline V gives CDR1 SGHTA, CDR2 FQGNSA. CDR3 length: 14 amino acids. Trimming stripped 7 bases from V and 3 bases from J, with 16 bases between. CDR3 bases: TGTGCCAGCACCACAGGGAGGCGGGTCTACGAGCAGTACTTC. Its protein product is CASTTGRRVYEQYF.

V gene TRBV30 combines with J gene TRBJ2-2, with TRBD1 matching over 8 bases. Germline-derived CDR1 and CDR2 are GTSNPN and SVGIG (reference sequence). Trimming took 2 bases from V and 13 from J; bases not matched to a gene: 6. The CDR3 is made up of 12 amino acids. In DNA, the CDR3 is TGTGCCTGGAGTACAAGGACAGGGATGCTGTTTTTT. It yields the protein CAWSTRTGMLFF.